These T cell receptor beta chains were read from a single sample in a study of blood T cell repertoires in COVID-19. Here immunoSEQ multiplex PCR was the method, and the copy in TCRdb shows in-frame clones only, minus some. Of 46,000 or so clones in the sample, 80% to 90% are singletons; the top ten hold around 32%. The sample comprised peripheral blood. These TCRs come from a woman older than 75 with COVID-19, enrolled during active disease. Both conserved end residues are part of each CDR3. A D gene is named only where the DNA matches it firmly. A clone size is listed for some rows: how often the clone was seen (once, few, many), or a class if it is expanded.

>-|TRBD2|TRBJ2-1|15|TRBV6-6
CASSYGGSGLNEQFF
TGTGCCAGCAGTTACGGCGGGAGTGGTCTCAATGAGCAGTTCTTC
>-|TRBD2|TRBJ2-7|15|TRBV24-1
CATSDTSGTTYEQYF
TGTGCCACCAGTGACACTAGCGGGACTACTTACGAGCAGTACTTC
>-|-|TRBJ1-1|12|TRBV2
CASEAKNTEAFF
TGTGCCAGCGAGGCCAAGAACACTGAAGCTTTCTTT
>once|TRBD1|TRBJ1-1|16|TRBV11-2
CASSLDVGQGKSEAFF
TGTGCCAGCAGCTTAGACGTGGGACAGGGGAAGTCTGAAGCTTTCTTT
>-|-|TRBJ1-6|15|TRBV7-9
CASSFDVGAGGALHF
TGTGCCAGCAGCTTTGATGTGGGAGCCGGGGGGGCCCTCCACTTT
>hyperexpanded|-|TRBJ1-5|18|TRBV19
CASSFGGRVKSSGQPQHF
TGTGCCAGTAGTTTTGGTGGCAGGGTGAAATCTAGTGGTCAGCCCCAGCATTTT
>-|-|TRBJ2-7|15|TRBV11-2
CASSLVYSGNYEQYF
TGTGCCAGCAGCTTAGTCTACTCGGGGAACTACGAGCAGTACTTC
>once|TRBD2|TRBJ2-5|18|TRBV4-2
CASSQEGRTSGVQETQYF
TGTGCCAGCAGCCAAGAAGGGCGGACTAGCGGGGTTCAAGAGACCCAGTACTTC
>hyperexpanded|TRBD1|TRBJ2-1|15|TRBV7-3
CASSPGTGGYNEQFF
TGTGCCAGCAGCCCCGGGACAGGGGGTTACAATGAGCAGTTCTTC
>-|-|TRBJ1-1|14|TRBV4-3
CASSQVGRGTEAFF
TGCGCCAGCAGCCAAGTTGGGCGCGGGACTGAAGCTTTCTTT
>-|-|TRBJ2-5|12|TRBV10-3
CAIARERETQYF
TGTGCCATCGCCCGGGAAAGGGAGACCCAGTACTTC
>few|-|TRBJ2-2|16|TRBV18
CASSPDGTWSTGELFF
TGTGCCAGCTCACCTGACGGAACCTGGAGCACCGGGGAGCTGTTTTTT